This TCR beta chain was recorded in a study of CD8+ T cells in alopecia areata. The overall study: The share of scalp area affected provided the severity score for treated patients. General study results and limits: Scalp clonality decreased significantly with tofacitinib, and so did expanded CD8+ clones among the top 100.

Sequencing templates came from extracted RNA that was reverse transcribed into cDNA. TCRdb's table, derived via immunoSEQ multiplex PCR, lists solely in-frame clones and lacks some. The sample has 150,000 to 200,000 clones; roughly 60% are singletons. Trimming stripped 5 bases from V and 7 bases from J, with 18 bases between. CDR1 GTSNPN and CDR2 SVGIG come from the germline V gene (reference sequence). The CDR3 sequence is 14 residues long. This clone was seen just once. What it recognizes is unknown. As to treatment: oral pan-JAK inhibitor, 5-10 mg twice daily. Researchers gathered lesional scalp punch biopsies and peripheral blood from patients with alopecia areata.

The material was CD4+ T cells sorted from blood, obtained around week 50, from a patient treated with tofacitinib. The sequence was obtained from a human donor with alopecia areata. The gene calls are TRBV30 and TRBJ2-1; perhaps TRBD2 as D (5 bases). The CDR3 sequence is CAWALRRASNEQFF. The CDR3 nucleotides read TGTGCCTGGGCTCTGCGGCGGGCCTCTAATGAGCAGTTCTTC.